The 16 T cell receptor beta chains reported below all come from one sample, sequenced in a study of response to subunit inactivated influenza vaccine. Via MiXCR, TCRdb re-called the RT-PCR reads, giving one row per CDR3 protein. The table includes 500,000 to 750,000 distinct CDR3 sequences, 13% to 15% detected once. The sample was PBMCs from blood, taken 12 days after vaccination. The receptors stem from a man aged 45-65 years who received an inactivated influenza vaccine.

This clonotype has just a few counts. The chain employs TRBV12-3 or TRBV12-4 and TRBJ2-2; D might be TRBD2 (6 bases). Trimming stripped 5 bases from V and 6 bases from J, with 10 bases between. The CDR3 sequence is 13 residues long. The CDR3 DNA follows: TGTGCCAGCAGTCTACTAGCCGCCGGGGAGCTGTTTTTT. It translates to CASSLLAAGELFF.

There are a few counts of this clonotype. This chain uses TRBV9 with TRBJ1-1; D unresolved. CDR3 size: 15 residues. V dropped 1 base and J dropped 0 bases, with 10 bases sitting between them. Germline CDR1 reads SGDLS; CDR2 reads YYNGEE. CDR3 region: CASSVNPSLNTEAFF. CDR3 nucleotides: TGTGCCAGCAGCGTAAATCCTTCACTGAACACTGAAGCTTTCTTT.

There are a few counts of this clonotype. The DNA of the CDR3 is TGTGCCAGCAACGACGGGACCAGCACAGATACGCAGTATTTT. Residues: CASNDGTSTDTQYF. The rearrangement joins TRBV7-3 to TRBJ2-3; D possibly uses TRBD1 or TRBD2 (5 bases each). This CDR3 has 14 residues. The germline V and J ends were trimmed by 7 bases and 0 bases, with 11 bases remaining between them. Germline CDR1 and CDR2: SGHTA and FQGTGA.

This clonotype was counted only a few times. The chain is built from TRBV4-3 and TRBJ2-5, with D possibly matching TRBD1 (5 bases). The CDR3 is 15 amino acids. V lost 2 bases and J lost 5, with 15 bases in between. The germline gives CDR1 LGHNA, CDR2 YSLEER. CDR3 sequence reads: CASSQSRAGMETQYF. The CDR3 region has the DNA TGCGCCAGCAGCCAATCCAGGGCAGGGATGGAGACCCAGTACTTC.

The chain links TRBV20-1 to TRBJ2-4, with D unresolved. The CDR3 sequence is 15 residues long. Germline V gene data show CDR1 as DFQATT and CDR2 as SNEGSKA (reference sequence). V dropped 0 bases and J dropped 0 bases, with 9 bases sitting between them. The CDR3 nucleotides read TGCAGTGCTAGAGATCACCGAGTAGCCAAAAACATTCAGTACTTC. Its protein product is CSARDHRVAKNIQYF.

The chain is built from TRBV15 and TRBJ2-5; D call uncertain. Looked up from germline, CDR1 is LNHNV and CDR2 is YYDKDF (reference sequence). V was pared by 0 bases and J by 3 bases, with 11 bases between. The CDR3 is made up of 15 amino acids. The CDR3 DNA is TGTGCCACCAGCAGAGATCGGGCAGGAAAAGAGACCCAGTACTTC. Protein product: CATSRDRAGKETQYF.

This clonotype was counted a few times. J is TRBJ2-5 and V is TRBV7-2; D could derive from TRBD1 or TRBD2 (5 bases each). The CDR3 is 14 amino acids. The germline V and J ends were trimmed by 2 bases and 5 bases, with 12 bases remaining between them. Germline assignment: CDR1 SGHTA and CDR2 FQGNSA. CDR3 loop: CASSLYQGRETQYF. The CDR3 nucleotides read TGTGCCAGCAGCTTATATCAGGGACGGGAGACCCAGTACTTC.

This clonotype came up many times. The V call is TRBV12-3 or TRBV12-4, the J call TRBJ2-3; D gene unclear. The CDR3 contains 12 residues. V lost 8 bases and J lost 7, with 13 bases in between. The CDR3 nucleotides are TGTGCCAGCTCCCGAGATGATTATACGCAGTATTTT. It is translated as CASSRDDYTQYF.

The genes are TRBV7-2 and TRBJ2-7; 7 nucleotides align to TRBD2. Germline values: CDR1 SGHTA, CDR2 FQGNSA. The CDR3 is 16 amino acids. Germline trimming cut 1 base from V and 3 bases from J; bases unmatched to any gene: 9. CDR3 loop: CASSLGLAQEVYEQYF. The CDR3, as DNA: TGTGCCAGCAGCTTAGGACTAGCCCAGGAGGTCTACGAGCAGTACTTC.

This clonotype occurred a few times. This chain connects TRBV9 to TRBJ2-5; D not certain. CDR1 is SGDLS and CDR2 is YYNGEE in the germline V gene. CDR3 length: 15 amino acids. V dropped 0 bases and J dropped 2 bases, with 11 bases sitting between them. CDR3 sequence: CASSVGTLGQETQYF. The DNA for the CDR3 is TGTGCCAGCAGCGTAGGAACCTTGGGGCAAGAGACCCAGTACTTC.

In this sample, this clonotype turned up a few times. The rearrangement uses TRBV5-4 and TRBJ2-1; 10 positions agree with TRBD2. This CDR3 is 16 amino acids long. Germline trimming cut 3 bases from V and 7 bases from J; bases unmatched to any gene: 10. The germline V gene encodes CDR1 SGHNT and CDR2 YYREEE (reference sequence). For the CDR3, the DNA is TGTGCCAGCAGCTGGTCAAGCGGGGGGGCGGGGAATGAGCAGTTCTTC. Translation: CASSWSSGGAGNEQFF.

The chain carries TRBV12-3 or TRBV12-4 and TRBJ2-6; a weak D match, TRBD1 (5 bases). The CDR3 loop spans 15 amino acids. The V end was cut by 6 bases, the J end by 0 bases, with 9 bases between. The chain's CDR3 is CASSPRGSGANVLTF. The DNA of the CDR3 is TGTGCCAGCAGCCCAAGGGGCTCTGGGGCCAACGTCCTGACTTTC.

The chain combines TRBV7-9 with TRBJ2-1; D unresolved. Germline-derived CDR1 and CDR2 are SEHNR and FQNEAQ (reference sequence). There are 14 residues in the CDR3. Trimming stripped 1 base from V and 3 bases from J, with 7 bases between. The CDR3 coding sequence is TGTGCCAGCAGCTTAGTTCTTGACTACAATGAGCAGTTCTTC. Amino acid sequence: CASSLVLDYNEQFF.

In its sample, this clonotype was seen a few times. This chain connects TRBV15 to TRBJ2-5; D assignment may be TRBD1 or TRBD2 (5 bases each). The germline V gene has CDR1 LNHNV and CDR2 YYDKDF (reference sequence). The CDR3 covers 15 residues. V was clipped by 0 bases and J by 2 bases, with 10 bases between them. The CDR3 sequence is CATSRDGAAQETQYF. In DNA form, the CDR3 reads TGTGCCACCAGCAGAGACGGGGCAGCTCAAGAGACCCAGTACTTC.

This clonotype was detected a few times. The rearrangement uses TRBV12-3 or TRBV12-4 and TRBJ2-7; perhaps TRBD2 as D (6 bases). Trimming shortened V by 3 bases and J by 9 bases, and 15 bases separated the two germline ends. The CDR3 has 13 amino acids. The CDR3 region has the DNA TGTGCCAGCAGTTTGGTTGAGGGACTCGGGCAGTACTTC. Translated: CASSLVEGLGQYF.

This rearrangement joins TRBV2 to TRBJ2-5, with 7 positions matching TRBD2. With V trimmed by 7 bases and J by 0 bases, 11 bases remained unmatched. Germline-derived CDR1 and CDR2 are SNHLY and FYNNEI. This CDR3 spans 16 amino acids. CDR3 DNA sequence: TGTGCCAGCAAATTGGGGGGGACGGGGTACCAAGAGACCCAGTACTTC. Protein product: CASKLGGTGYQETQYF.